Below, 26 T cell receptor beta chains from the same sample are listed, as sequenced in a study of neurological immune-mediated disorders. TCRdb independently ran MiXCR on the 5' RACE reads; one entry per CDR3 protein. This table has 55,000 to 65,000 distinct CDR3 sequences, 3.5% to 4.5% appearing once. The material sequenced was PBMCs. All receptors derive from a woman aged 45-60 years with multiple sclerosis.

Of note for this clonotype: A read error is possible here, since a much larger clone lies one base away. The rearrangement joins TRBV20-1 to TRBJ1-1; 8 positions match TRBD1. The germline V gene encodes CDR1 DFQATT and CDR2 SNEGSKA (reference sequence). CDR3 size: 13 residues. V lost 6 bases to trimming and J lost 1 base; unmatched junction nucleotides: 4. For the CDR3, the DNA is TGCAGTGCCCACGGGACAGGGAACACTGAAGCTTTCTTT. Protein: CSAHGTGNTEAFF.

A word on this clonotype: This likely comes from a read error, as the CDR3 has no conserved phenylalanine or tryptophan at its end. The CDR3 DNA reads TGTGCCAGCAGCCCCAACCCCTACGAGCAGTACTAC. Amino acids: CASSPNPYEQYY. The chain is built from TRBV7-9 and TRBJ2-7; D remains ambiguous. Trimming removed 5 bases from V and 2 bases from J, with 7 bases in between. The germline CDR1 and CDR2 sequences are SEHNR and FQNEAQ (reference sequence). The CDR3 length is 12 residues.

This clonotype was observed at least ten times. The gene calls are TRBV6-2 or TRBV6-3 and TRBJ2-7, with a possible D match to TRBD2 (5 bases). This CDR3 comprises 13 residues. V was pared by 7 bases and J by 0 bases, with 10 bases between. Germline V lookup: CDR1 MNHEY, CDR2 SVGEGT. CDR3 sequence: CASTPGNSYEQYF. The CDR3 DNA reads TGTGCCAGCACCCCCGGGAACTCCTACGAGCAGTACTTC.

This clonotype was counted ten times or more. This sequence joins TRBV20-1 and TRBJ1-1; D may be TRBD1 (6 bases). The CDR3 has 13 residues. The germline V gene encodes CDR1 DFQATT and CDR2 SNEGSKA (reference sequence). V lost 6 bases and J lost 0, with 11 bases in between. The CDR3 sequence is CSASGQMNTEAFF. The DNA for the CDR3 is TGCAGTGCATCCGGACAGATGAACACTGAAGCTTTCTTT.

V is TRBV6-2 or TRBV6-3 and J is TRBJ1-1; TRBD1 matches 7 bases. This CDR3 has 13 residues. Germline V gene data show CDR1 as MNHEY and CDR2 as SVGEGT. J was trimmed by 5 bases and V by 7 bases; bases with no gene match: 7. CDR3 sequence reads: CASIKGQTTEAFF. CDR3 bases: TGTGCCAGCATTAAGGGACAGACGACTGAAGCTTTCTTT.

This clonotype was counted many times. This rearrangement joins TRBV7-2 to TRBJ2-1; D gene uncertain. V shed 3 bases and J shed 9 bases, with 6 bases lying between them. The germline V gene encodes CDR1 SGHTA and CDR2 FQGNSA. CDR3 size: 11 residues. In DNA form, the CDR3 reads TGTGCCAGCAGCTTTCATGGTGAGCAGTTCTTC. Translating it yields CASSFHGEQFF. Full variable domain (missing parts from reference TRBV7-2 and TRBJ2-1): GAGVSQSPSNKVTEKGKDVELRCDPISGHTALYWYRQSLGQGLEFLIYFQGNSAPDKSGLPSDRFSAERTGGSVSTLTIQRTQQEDSAVYLCASSFHGEQFFGPGTRLTVL.

This clonotype appeared many times. The CDR3 here is CATSRDNTGGAPYGYTF. The CDR3 DNA is TGTGCCACCAGCAGAGATAATACAGGGGGCGCACCCTATGGCTACACCTTC. This chain uses TRBV15 with TRBJ1-2; 9 nucleotides line up with TRBD1. This CDR3 has 17 residues. J gave up 4 bases and V 0 bases, and 9 bases lay outside the gene matches. The germline gives CDR1 LNHNV, CDR2 YYDKDF (reference sequence).

Turning to this clonotype: One base away lies a much larger clone, so this may be a sequencing read error. The chain is built from TRBV5-6 and TRBJ2-1; 9 nucleotides match TRBD2. The CDR3 covers 15 residues. Germline loops: CDR1 SGHDT, CDR2 YYEEEE. The CDR3 here is CASRLEGGRENEQFF. The CDR3 DNA is TGTGCCAGCAGATTGGAGGGCGGGAGGGAAAATGAGCAGTTCTTC.

This clonotype appeared many times. The chain links TRBV5-1 to TRBJ2-7, with D perhaps matching TRBD2 (7 bases). V gave up 0 bases and J gave up 5 bases, with 12 bases separating them. Germline V gene data show CDR1 as SGHRS and CDR2 as YFSETQ. CDR3 length equals 14 residues. CDR3 sequence: CASSLDREGDEQYF. The CDR3 bases are TGCGCCAGCAGCTTGGACAGGGAGGGGGACGAGCAGTACTTC.

This clonotype was detected ten times or more. The chain links TRBV18 to TRBJ2-1; a possible D gene is TRBD1 (6 bases). Germline V gives CDR1 KGHSH, CDR2 LQKENI. This CDR3 region has 15 residues. V was pared by 4 bases and J by 5 bases, with 15 bases between. DNA of the CDR3: TGTGCCAGCTCACACGAGACGGACAGCCACAATGAGCAGTTCTTC. Translating gives CASSHETDSHNEQFF.

This clonotype was counted between two and nine times. An end of the junction differs from the germline gene, which may be a read error. This sequence joins TRBV29-1 and TRBJ1-5; D may be TRBD1 (5 bases). The V gene's germline CDR1 is SQVTM and CDR2 ANQGSEA. This CDR3 region has 14 residues. CDR3 region: CSVAMGQSNQPQNF. The CDR3, as DNA: TGCAGCGTTGCGATGGGGCAAAGCAATCAGCCCCAGAATTTT. The entire variable domain, with the rest obtained from reference TRBV29-1 and TRBJ1-5, is as follows: SAVISQKPSRDICQRGTSLTIQCQVDSQVTMMFWYRQQPGQSLTLIATANQGSEATYESGFVIDKFPISRPNLTFSTLTVSNMSPEDSSIYLCSVAMGQSNQPQNFGDGTRLSIL.

This clonotype has a count of ten or more. One end of the junction does not line up with germline, which may come from a read error. The chain recombines TRBV9 with TRBJ2-7; the D gene is possibly TRBD2 (6 bases). Germline V gene sequence: CDR1 SGDLS, CDR2 YYNGEE. The CDR3 loop spans 10 amino acids. CDR3 sequence: CASSPRDWAF. CDR3 nucleotides: TGTGCCAGCAGCCCCCGGGACTGGGCCTTC.

This clonotype was recorded many times. This chain connects TRBV12-3 or TRBV12-4 to TRBJ2-2; D uncertain. Trimming left V 6 bases short and J 2 bases short, with 13 bases between. This CDR3 spans 15 amino acids. CDR3 region: CASSRSTVNTGELFF. CDR3 DNA: TGTGCCAGCAGCCGAAGCACAGTTAACACCGGGGAGCTGTTTTTT.

This clonotype was recorded many times. The rearrangement uses TRBV3-1 and TRBJ2-5, with 8 bases matching TRBD1. Germline V gene sequence: CDR1 LGHDT, CDR2 YNNKEL (reference sequence). This CDR3 has 15 amino acids. J gave up 5 bases and V 2 bases, and 7 bases lay outside the gene matches. The CDR3 coding sequence is TGTGCCAGCAGCCAAAACCCAGGGGGCTATGAGACCCAGTACTTC. Translation gives CASSQNPGGYETQYF.

There are many counts of this clonotype. CDR3 in DNA: TGCGCCAGCAGCTTGGCAGGGGGATGGACAGATACGCAGTATTTT. As protein: CASSLAGGWTDTQYF. The V gene is TRBV5-1, the J gene TRBJ2-3, with 7 bases that match TRBD1. The V and J ends lost 0 bases and 3 bases, in that order; junction bases with no gene match: 4. Germline CDR1 is SGHRS and CDR2 is YFSETQ. The CDR3 runs to 15 residues.

This clonotype came up many times. The chain links TRBV7-2 to TRBJ2-7; 9 bases match TRBD1. Germline trimming cut 2 bases from V and 4 bases from J; bases unmatched to any gene: 6. Looked up from germline, CDR1 is SGHTA and CDR2 is FQGNSA. CDR3 length equals 15 residues. CDR3 in DNA: TGTGCCAGCAGCTTACGGGACAGGGCCTCTTACGAGCAGTACTTC. Translating gives CASSLRDRASYEQYF. The variable domain in full, with the rest retrieved from reference TRBV7-2 and TRBJ2-7, is GAGVSQSPSNKVTEKGKDVELRCDPISGHTALYWYRQSLGQGLEFLIYFQGNSAPDKSGLPSDRFSAERTGGSVSTLTIQRTQQEDSAVYLCASSLRDRASYEQYFGPGTRLTVT.

This clonotype has at least ten counts. The chain employs TRBV5-1 and TRBJ1-4; 7 positions match TRBD1. The CDR3 has 16 amino acids. Germline lookup yields CDR1 SGHRS and CDR2 YFSETQ. Trimming removed 0 bases from V and 5 bases from J; junction bases left unmatched: 7. CDR3 residues: CASSLAPGQTNEKLFF. CDR3 bases: TGCGCCAGCAGCTTGGCCCCGGGACAGACGAATGAAAAACTGTTTTTT.

Concerning this clonotype: This could be a read error, since a much larger clone is one nucleotide away. The chain couples TRBV20-1 to TRBJ1-1; D is uncertain. Germline lookup yields CDR1 DFQATT and CDR2 SNEGSKA (reference sequence). V lost 8 bases, J lost 0 bases, and 13 bases lay in between. The CDR3 covers 13 residues. This CDR3 reads CSSARVLNTEAFF. CDR3 bases: TGCAGTTCCGCGAGGGTTTTGAACACTGAAGCTTTCTTT.

There are many counts of this clonotype. The rearrangement links TRBV5-5 to TRBJ2-1; D ambiguous. CDR3 length: 12 residues. V was pared by 4 bases and J by 2 bases, with 4 bases between. CDR1 SGHKS and CDR2 YYEKEE come from the germline V gene (reference sequence). This CDR3 is CASSRPYNEQFF. The DNA of the CDR3 is TGTGCCAGCAGCCGGCCCTACAATGAGCAGTTCTTC.

This clonotype was seen many times. One end of the junction varies from germline; a read error may be responsible. This chain links TRBV12-3 or TRBV12-4 with TRBJ2-5, with D uncertain. The J call may be in error: the DNA end matches TRBJ2-3 better. The CDR3 runs 11 residues. The chain's CDR3 is CASSLAETQYF. CDR3 DNA: TGTGCCAGCAGTTTGGCAGAAACGCAGTATTTT.

The table lists this clonotype with a few counts. The V and J genes are TRBV12-3 or TRBV12-4 and TRBJ1-1, with a possible D match to TRBD1 (6 bases). The CDR3 is 15 residues long. V lost 1 base and J lost 6, with 15 bases in between. The CDR3 DNA reads as TGTGCCAGCAGTTTAGAACCAGGGGCTAGGCCTGAAGCTTTCTTT. Amino acids: CASSLEPGARPEAFF.

The chain joins TRBV7-8 to TRBJ2-2; D might be TRBD1 (6 bases). The CDR3 totals 13 residues. The V gene lost 4 bases and the J gene lost 6 bases, with 9 bases spanning the gap. Germline CDR1 reads SGHVS; CDR2 reads FQNEAQ. CDR3 DNA: TGTGCCAGCAGCTACAGGGAACCCGGGGAGCTGTTTTTT. Its protein is CASSYREPGELFF.

The table lists this clonotype with many counts. This chain connects TRBV29-1 to TRBJ2-7; the D call may be TRBD1 or TRBD2 (5 bases each). CDR1 and CDR2 (germline): SQVTM, ANQGSEA. This CDR3 is built from 12 residues. The germline V and J ends were trimmed by 4 bases and 7 bases, with 14 bases remaining between them. The CDR3 loop is CSVVESGLEQYF. The CDR3 nucleotides read TGCAGCGTTGTGGAATCGGGGCTTGAGCAGTACTTC.

This clonotype was seen ten or more times. The V call is TRBV5-6, the J call TRBJ1-2; D gene ambiguous. In germline, CDR1 is SGHDT, CDR2 YYEEEE. CDR3 length: 15 residues. V was clipped by 4 bases and J by 3 bases, with 16 bases between them. This chain's CDR3 is CASSRARRHDYGYTF. DNA for the CDR3: TGTGCCAGCAGCCGGGCCCGACGCCACGACTATGGCTACACCTTC.

This clonotype was seen at least ten times. This chain uses TRBV25-1 with TRBJ2-5, with D possibly being TRBD2 (5 bases). The V end lost 1 base, the J end lost 1 base, and 10 bases lay between the germline ends. From germline, CDR1 is MGHDK and CDR2 SYGVNS. The CDR3 loop spans 15 amino acids. This CDR3 reads CASSELGSGQETQYF. In nucleotides, the CDR3 is TGTGCCAGCAGTGAATTAGGGAGCGGCCAAGAGACCCAGTACTTC.

This clonotype was recorded many times. The CDR3 nucleotides read TGTGCCAGCAGCTTCTGGCTAGCGGGAAAAGAGACCCAGTACTTC. The encoded protein is CASSFWLAGKETQYF. The chain carries TRBV7-9 and TRBJ2-5; 9 bases map to TRBD2. V lost 3 bases, J lost 3 bases, and 5 bases stayed unmatched. Germline CDR1 reads SEHNR; CDR2 reads FQNEAQ (reference sequence). The CDR3 length is 15 residues.